This T cell receptor beta chain came from a study of T-cell memory formation after mild COVID-19 (dated by TCRdb to the early 2020s). A note on the overall study: Most TCR sequence clusters were specific to one of the two donors. In two donors, T-cell clones that expanded and contracted after mild COVID-19 were followed by sequencing TCRalpha and TCRbeta repertoires longitudinally. Two young, previously healthy adult volunteers made up the cohort, one male and one female.

Ficoll-Paque density gradient centrifugation was the method used to isolate PBMCs. Sequencing instrument: Illumina NovaSeq 6000. TCRalpha and TCRbeta cDNA libraries were built by 5'RACE with constant-segment primers, adding sample barcodes and unique molecular identifiers. RNA was extracted from every sample with Trizol reagent. Libraries were amplified in two PCR steps, with a second sample barcode and Illumina TruSeq adapters added in the second step. Libraries were sequenced on an Illumina NovaSeq with 2 x 150 bp paired-end reads. The original pipeline was this. The reads were demultiplexed and collapsed into UMI-guided consensus sequences using migec v1.2.7. With mixcr v2.1.11, UMI consensuses were aligned to TRA and TRB V and J templates and assembled into clonotypes. A clonotype was counted as expanded or contracted only if both edgeR and NoisET called the change significant, with noise models trained on biological replicates. For edgeR calls, the cutoffs were a false discovery rate-adjusted p below 0.01 and a log2 fold-change threshold of 1. As an exploratory analysis of dynamics, max-normalized trajectories of the 1000 most abundant clonotypes were examined by PCA with hierarchical clustering. Each responding clone was given a CD4 or CD8 phenotype based on the CD4+ and CD8+ repertoires, which had been sequenced separately. Clones were called with MiXCR by TCRdb after fastp trimmed the public reads at Q25, and only in-frame beta chains were retained. Rows with one shared CDR3 protein collapse into an entry with the most common genes and DNA. The V and J calls come from TCRdb's annotation, not from the publication. This sample gives about 340,000 distinct CDR3 sequences in total; approximately 16% of them show up just once. The ten largest clones represent 20% to 25% of the sample.

From the germline V gene, CDR1 is SGHTA and CDR2 is FQGNSA. V loses 6 bases at its end and J loses 1 base; junction bases beyond the gene matches: 4. The CDR3 measures 15 amino acids from cysteine to phenylalanine. The read is trimmed to its CDR3 DNA, 45 bases read in frame from base 1. The study at large found these results: Contracting CD4+ clones appeared mostly in the CM and EM memory subsets, whereas CD8+ clones were enriched in EMRA. The study covered only a couple of mild cases, and larger cohorts including severe cases with pre-infection samples were considered necessary. Some responding clones were detected in pre-infection memory, suggesting pre-existing cross-reactive memory T cells joined the SARS-CoV-2 response. Whether the second-wave clones peaking on day 37 were SARS-CoV-2 specific was not confirmed. From day 15 to 85, contracting clones showed balanced CD4/CD8 phenotypes, whereas a second wave of clones that expanded from day 15 to 37 leaned towards CD4+.

Many counts were recorded for this clonotype. The antigen this receptor binds is unknown. Qualities for individual bases were not recorded, and no much larger clone is one base off. Material for sequencing was PBMCs or a T cell subset sorted from them (not recorded which). This clonotype originated in a man between 18 and 35 years old who had mild COVID-19 (a few samples of this study predate the infection). The sample titles of this study are shuffled in the database, so cell type and time point are left out; the donor was told from shared clones. The chain joins TRBV7-2 to TRBJ2-2, with 8 middle bases fitting TRBD1. The CDR3 protein: CASRTGTGNTGELFF. The nucleotide sequence is given as TGTGCCAGCAGGACCGGGACAGGGAACACCGGGGAGCTGTTTTTT.